This TCR beta chain was profiled in a study of blood T cell repertoires in COVID-19. The overall study: The United States, Italy and Spain were the sources of the acute and convalescent COVID-19 samples. PBMCs, B-cell-depleted T cells, or T cells were the source of the cDNA or gDNA that made up the material.

Per the germline V gene, CDR1 is SNHLY and CDR2 is FYNNEI. Trimming pared 3 bases from V and 7 bases from J, leaving 16 bases between. This CDR3 is 15 amino acids long. Clones were read by immunoSEQ multiplex PCR, and TCRdb kept only the in-frame ones, dropping some. The sample yields around 260,000 clones, about 86% seen once. The source is a man aged 25 to 45 with active or convalescent COVID-19. The sequencing input was peripheral blood. The rearrangement joins TRBV2 to TRBJ2-1; D may be TRBD1 (5 bases). The CDR3 bases are TGTGCCAGCAGTGATGATGGGGCGCGAAGTAATGAGCAGTTCTTC. Translating it yields CASSDDGARSNEQFF.